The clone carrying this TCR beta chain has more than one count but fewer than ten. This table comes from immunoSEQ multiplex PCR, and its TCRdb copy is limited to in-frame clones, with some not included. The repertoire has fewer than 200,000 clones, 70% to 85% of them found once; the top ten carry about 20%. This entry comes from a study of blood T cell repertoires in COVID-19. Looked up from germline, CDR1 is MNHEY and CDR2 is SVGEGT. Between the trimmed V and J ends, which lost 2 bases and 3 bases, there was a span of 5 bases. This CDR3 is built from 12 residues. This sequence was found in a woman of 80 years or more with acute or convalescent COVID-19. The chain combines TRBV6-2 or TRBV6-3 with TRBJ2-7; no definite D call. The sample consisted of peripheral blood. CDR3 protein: CASSYPSYEQYF. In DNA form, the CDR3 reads TGTGCCAGCAGTTACCCCAGCTACGAGCAGTACTTC.